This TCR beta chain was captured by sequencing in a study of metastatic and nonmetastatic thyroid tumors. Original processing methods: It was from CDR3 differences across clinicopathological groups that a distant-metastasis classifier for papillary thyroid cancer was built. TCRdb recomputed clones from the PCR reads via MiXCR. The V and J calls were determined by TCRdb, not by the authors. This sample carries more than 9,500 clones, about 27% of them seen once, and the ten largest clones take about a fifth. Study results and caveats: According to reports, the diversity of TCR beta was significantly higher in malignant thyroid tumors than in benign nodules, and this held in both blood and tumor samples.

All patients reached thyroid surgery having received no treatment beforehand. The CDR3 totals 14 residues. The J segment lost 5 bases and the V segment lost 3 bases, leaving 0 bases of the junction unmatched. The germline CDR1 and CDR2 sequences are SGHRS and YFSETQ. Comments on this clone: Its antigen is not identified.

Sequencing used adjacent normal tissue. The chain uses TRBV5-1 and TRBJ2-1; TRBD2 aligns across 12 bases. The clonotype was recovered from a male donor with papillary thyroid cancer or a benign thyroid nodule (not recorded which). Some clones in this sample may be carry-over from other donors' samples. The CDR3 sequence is CASSWTSGNNEQFF. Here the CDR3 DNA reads TGCGCCAGCAGCTGGACTAGCGGGAACAATGAGCAGTTCTTC.